Listed below are T cell receptor beta chains from one sample, sequenced in a study of blood T cell repertoires in COVID-19. Assay used: immunoSEQ multiplex PCR; TCRdb lists only in-frame clones, some missing. The data show 170,000 or so clones, with 90% to 95% seen just once and nearly 0.55% held by the top ten. Sequencing was carried out using peripheral blood. Receptor source: a man in his fifties with acute or convalescent COVID-19. The CDR3 runs from the conserved cysteine through the conserved F or W. The order of the fields is V gene, J gene, clone size, D gene, CDR3 protein, CDR3 DNA. The D gene is left open where the match is weak. The size of a clone is reported for some rows only, either as once, few or many, or as a class for expanded clones.

V: TRBV4-3
J: TRBJ2-3
size: NA
D: NA
CDR3: CASSQGSSGFGDTDTQYF
DNA: TGCGCCAGCAGCCAAGGTTCCTCAGGGTTTGGGGACACAGATACGCAGTATTTT

V: TRBV10-2
J: TRBJ2-5
size: NA
D: NA
CDR3: CASSEHPDKEETQYF
DNA: TGCGCCAGCAGTGAACATCCAGACAAAGAAGAGACCCAGTACTTC

V: TRBV6-6
J: TRBJ1-5
size: NA
D: NA
CDR3: CASRRDINQPQHF
DNA: TGTGCCAGCAGACGGGACATCAATCAGCCCCAGCATTTT

V: TRBV11-1
J: TRBJ2-1
size: NA
D: NA
CDR3: CASSANPGVSYNEQFF
DNA: TGTGCCAGCAGCGCTAATCCGGGAGTCTCCTACAATGAGCAGTTCTTC

V: TRBV6-4
J: TRBJ2-1
size: NA
D: TRBD1
CDR3: CASSDSWTGLDEQFF
DNA: TGTGCCAGCAGTGACTCGTGGACAGGGTTAGATGAGCAGTTCTTC

V: TRBV29-1
J: TRBJ2-3
size: NA
D: NA
CDR3: CSGGASGTDTQYF
DNA: TGCAGCGGGGGGGCCTCTGGCACAGATACGCAGTATTTT

V: TRBV19
J: TRBJ1-3
size: NA
D: NA
CDR3: CASSIRQRIYSGNTIYF
DNA: TGTGCCAGTAGTATACGGCAGAGGATATACTCTGGAAACACCATATATTTT

V: TRBV28
J: TRBJ1-1
size: NA
D: NA
CDR3: CASSLAPPRLGKNTEAFF
DNA: TGTGCCAGCAGTCTAGCCCCGCCCCGGTTGGGGAAGAACACTGAAGCTTTCTTT

V: TRBV7-2
J: TRBJ1-2
size: NA
D: NA
CDR3: CASSQLGSPGANYGYTF
DNA: TGTGCCAGCAGCCAGTTAGGGTCCCCGGGAGCTAACTATGGCTACACCTTC

V: TRBV5-1
J: TRBJ2-7
size: NA
D: TRBD2
CDR3: CASSPRTSGSNEQYF
DNA: TGCGCCAGCAGCCCCCGGACTAGCGGGAGCAACGAGCAGTACTTC

V: TRBV5-1
J: TRBJ2-5
size: NA
D: TRBD1
CDR3: CASTLQGSETQYF
DNA: TGCGCCAGCACACTACAGGGGTCGGAGACCCAGTACTTC

V: TRBV2
J: TRBJ2-2
size: NA
D: NA
CDR3: CASSDHGELFF
DNA: TGTGCCAGCAGTGATCACGGGGAGCTGTTTTTT

V: TRBV12-3/TRBV12-4
J: TRBJ1-2
size: NA
D: NA
CDR3: CASSFDSSYGYTF
DNA: TGTGCCAGCAGTTTCGACAGCTCCTATGGCTACACCTTC

V: TRBV19
J: TRBJ1-6
size: NA
D: TRBD1
CDR3: CASRGQGAGTLNSPLHF
DNA: TGTGCCAGTAGAGGACAGGGGGCTGGGACCCTGAATTCACCCCTCCACTTT

V: TRBV3-1/TRBV3-2
J: TRBJ2-3
size: NA
D: TRBD2
CDR3: CASSSGLAGGTSTDTQYF
DNA: TGTGCCAGCAGCTCGGGACTAGCGGGGGGGACTAGCACAGATACGCAGTATTTT

V: TRBV4-2
J: TRBJ2-1
size: once
D: NA
CDR3: CASSGRDSYNEQFF
DNA: TGTGCCAGCAGCGGGAGAGACTCCTACAATGAGCAGTTCTTC

V: TRBV19
J: TRBJ1-4
size: NA
D: NA
CDR3: CASSKKPMGGLFF
DNA: TGTGCCAGTAGTAAGAAACCAATGGGGGGACTGTTTTTT

V: TRBV7-6
J: TRBJ1-4
size: NA
D: NA
CDR3: CASSLGTANEKLFF
DNA: TGTGCCAGCAGCTTAGGGACAGCTAATGAAAAACTGTTTTTT

V: TRBV5-5
J: TRBJ2-1
size: NA
D: TRBD1
CDR3: CASSLLGQGSLEQFF
DNA: TGTGCCAGCAGCTTGCTGGGACAGGGTTCCCTCGAGCAGTTCTTC